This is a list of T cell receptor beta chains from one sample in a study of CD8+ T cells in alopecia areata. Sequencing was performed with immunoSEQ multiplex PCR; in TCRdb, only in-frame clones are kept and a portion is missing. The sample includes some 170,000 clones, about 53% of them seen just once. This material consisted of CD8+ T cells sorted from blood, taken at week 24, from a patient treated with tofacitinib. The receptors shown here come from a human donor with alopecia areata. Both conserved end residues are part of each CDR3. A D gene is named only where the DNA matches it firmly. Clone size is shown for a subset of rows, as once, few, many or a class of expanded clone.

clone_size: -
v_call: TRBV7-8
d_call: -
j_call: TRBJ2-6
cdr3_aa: CASSLATAGGANVLTF
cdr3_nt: TGTGCCAGCAGCTTAGCGACCGCGGGTGGGGCCAACGTCCTGACTTTC

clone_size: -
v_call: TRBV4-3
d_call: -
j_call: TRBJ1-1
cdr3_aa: CASSQDPAVELNTEAFF
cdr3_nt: TGCGCCAGCAGCCAAGACCCCGCGGTAGAGTTGAACACTGAAGCTTTCTTT

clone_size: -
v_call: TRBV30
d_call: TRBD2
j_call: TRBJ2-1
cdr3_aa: CAWSPGTSGSNEQFF
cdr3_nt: TGTGCCTGGAGTCCCGGGACTAGCGGTTCCAATGAGCAGTTCTTC

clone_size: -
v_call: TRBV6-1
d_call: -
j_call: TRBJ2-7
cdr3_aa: CASSEVSGAYEQYF
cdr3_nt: TGTGCCAGCAGTGAAGTTAGCGGCGCCTACGAGCAGTACTTC

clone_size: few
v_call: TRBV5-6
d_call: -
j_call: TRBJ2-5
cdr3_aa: CASSLPPHGTQYF
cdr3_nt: TGTGCCAGCAGCTTGCCCCCCCATGGGACCCAGTACTTC

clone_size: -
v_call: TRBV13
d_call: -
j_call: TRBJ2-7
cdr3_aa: CASSLGLREQYF
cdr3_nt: TGTGCCAGCAGCTTAGGTCTTAGGGAGCAGTACTTC

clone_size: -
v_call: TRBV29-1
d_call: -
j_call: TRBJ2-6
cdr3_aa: CSVEDTSYSSGANVLTF
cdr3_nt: TGCAGCGTTGAAGATACATCGTATAGCTCTGGGGCCAACGTCCTGACTTTC

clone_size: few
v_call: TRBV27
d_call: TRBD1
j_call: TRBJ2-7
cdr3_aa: CASSFGQGPYEQYF
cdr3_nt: TGTGCCAGCAGTTTCGGACAGGGACCCTACGAGCAGTACTTC

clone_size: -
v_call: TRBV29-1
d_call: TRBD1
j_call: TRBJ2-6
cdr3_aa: CSATTGGAPGANVLTF
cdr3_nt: TGCAGCGCAACGACAGGGGGCGCGCCTGGGGCCAACGTCCTGACTTTC

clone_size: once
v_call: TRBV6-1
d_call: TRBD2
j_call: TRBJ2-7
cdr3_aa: CASFAGGEQYF
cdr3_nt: TGTGCCAGCTTTGCGGGGGGCGAGCAGTACTTC

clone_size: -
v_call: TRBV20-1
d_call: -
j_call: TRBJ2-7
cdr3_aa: CSASTLYEQYF
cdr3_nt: TGCAGTGCCTCGACACTCTACGAGCAGTACTTC

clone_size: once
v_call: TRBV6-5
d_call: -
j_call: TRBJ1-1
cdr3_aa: CASSFWTRGGHTEAFF
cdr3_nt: TGTGCCAGCAGTTTCTGGACTCGAGGCGGGCACACTGAAGCTTTCTTT

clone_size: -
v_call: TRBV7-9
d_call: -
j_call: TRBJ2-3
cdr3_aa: CASSLGDSGTDTQYF
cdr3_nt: TGTGCCAGCAGCTTAGGGGACTCGGGCACAGATACGCAGTATTTT

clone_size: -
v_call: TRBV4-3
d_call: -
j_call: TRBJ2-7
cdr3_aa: CASSQEHRSSAEQYF
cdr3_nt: TGCGCCAGCAGCCAAGAACACCGTTCATCCGCCGAGCAGTACTTC

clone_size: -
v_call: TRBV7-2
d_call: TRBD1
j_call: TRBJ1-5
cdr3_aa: CASSQGGSNQPQHF
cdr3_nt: TGTGCCAGCAGCCAGGGGGGAAGCAATCAGCCCCAGCATTTT

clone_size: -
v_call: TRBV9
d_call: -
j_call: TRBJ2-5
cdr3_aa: CASSPPGERAQYF
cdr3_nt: TGTGCCAGCAGCCCCCCGGGGGAGAGGGCCCAGTACTTC

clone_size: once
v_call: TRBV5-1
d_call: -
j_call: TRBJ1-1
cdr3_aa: CASSSDDRLMNTEAFF
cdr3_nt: TGCGCCAGCAGCTCGGATGACAGACTCATGAACACTGAAGCTTTCTTT

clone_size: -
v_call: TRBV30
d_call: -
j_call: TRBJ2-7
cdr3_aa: CAWSAGAGSYEQYF
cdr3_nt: TGTGCCTGGAGTGCCGGGGCAGGTTCCTACGAGCAGTACTTC

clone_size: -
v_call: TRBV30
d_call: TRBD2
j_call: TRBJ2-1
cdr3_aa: CAWNSGVSYNEQFF
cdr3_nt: TGTGCCTGGAATAGCGGGGTCTCCTACAATGAGCAGTTCTTC

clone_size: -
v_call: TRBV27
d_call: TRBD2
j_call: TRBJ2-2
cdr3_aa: CASSLILAGGHGELFF
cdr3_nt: TGTGCCAGCAGTTTAATCCTAGCGGGGGGGCACGGGGAGCTGTTTTTT

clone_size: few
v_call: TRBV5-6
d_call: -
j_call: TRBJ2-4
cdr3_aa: CASSLVTGKDKNIQYF
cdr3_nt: TGTGCCAGCAGCTTGGTCACAGGGAAGGACAAAAACATTCAGTACTTC

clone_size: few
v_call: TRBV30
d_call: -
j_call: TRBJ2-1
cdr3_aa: CAWNIGGSEQFF
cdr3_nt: TGTGCCTGGAATATCGGGGGAAGTGAGCAGTTCTTC

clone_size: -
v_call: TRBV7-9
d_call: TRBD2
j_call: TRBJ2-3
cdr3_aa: CASGTSASSTDTQYF
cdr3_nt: TGTGCCAGCGGGACTAGCGCTTCTAGCACAGATACGCAGTATTTT